A selection of T cell receptor beta chains follows, all from one sample in a study of a mutant IDH1 vaccine in newly diagnosed glioma. No antigen has been assigned to these receptors. Some clones are missing from TCRdb's copy, which holds only in-frame ones; the method was immunoSEQ multiplex PCR. Of more than 25,000 clones listed, around 77% are singletons. Sequencing was performed on PBMCs, taken from a glioma patient whose treatment included an IDH1 peptide vaccine. These receptors all stem from a woman aged 25 to 45 with glioma. Some clones in this sample may be carry-over from other donors' samples. Both conserved end residues are part of each CDR3. Not all rows give a size; the values are once, few, many and, for expanded clones, a class.

v_gene: TRBV4-2; j_gene: TRBJ2-2; abundance: .; CDR3aa: CASKDTGELFF
v_gene: TRBV5-1; j_gene: TRBJ2-2; abundance: .; CDR3aa: CASSLGRVSGELFF
v_gene: TRBV29-1; j_gene: TRBJ1-1; abundance: .; CDR3aa: CSVDRQKAEAFF
v_gene: TRBV5-6; j_gene: TRBJ1-1; abundance: few; CDR3aa: CASSAPADRDTEAFF
v_gene: TRBV25-1; j_gene: TRBJ1-1; abundance: .; CDR3aa: CASSKASTEAFF
v_gene: TRBV5-5; j_gene: TRBJ2-7; abundance: .; CDR3aa: CASSLVPGEYYEQYF
v_gene: TRBV6-5; j_gene: TRBJ2-7; abundance: .; CDR3aa: CASSYSSGPGYEQYF
v_gene: TRBV4-2; j_gene: TRBJ2-7; abundance: .; CDR3aa: CASSQDSGGRREQYF
v_gene: TRBV5-6; j_gene: TRBJ2-1; abundance: .; CDR3aa: CASSFRGNEQFF
v_gene: TRBV7-6; j_gene: TRBJ2-1; abundance: .; CDR3aa: CASSPDRVNEQFF
v_gene: TRBV7-9; j_gene: TRBJ1-1; abundance: .; CDR3aa: CASSLRYGREAFF
v_gene: TRBV6-6; j_gene: TRBJ1-5; abundance: .; CDR3aa: CASSGTGSGGNQPQHF
v_gene: TRBV30; j_gene: TRBJ2-7; abundance: .; CDR3aa: CAWSGTRGIYEQYF
v_gene: TRBV10-3; j_gene: TRBJ2-7; abundance: .; CDR3aa: CAISEDRGYEQYF
v_gene: TRBV13; j_gene: TRBJ2-2; abundance: few; CDR3aa: CASSFRTGELFF
v_gene: TRBV28; j_gene: TRBJ2-2; abundance: .; CDR3aa: CASSRPTGELFF
v_gene: TRBV7-9; j_gene: TRBJ1-2; abundance: .; CDR3aa: CASSPQTGAVEFGYTF
v_gene: TRBV5-4; j_gene: TRBJ1-2; abundance: .; CDR3aa: CASSFTGEVNGYTF
v_gene: TRBV19; j_gene: TRBJ2-2; abundance: .; CDR3aa: CASSGLAVNTGELFF
v_gene: TRBV10-3; j_gene: TRBJ2-4; abundance: .; CDR3aa: CAIPRGAGEDIQYF
v_gene: TRBV21-1; j_gene: TRBJ1-4; abundance: .; CDR3aa: CATEDGHPGNEKLFF
v_gene: TRBV7-9; j_gene: TRBJ2-7; abundance: .; CDR3aa: CASSPRQGNYEQYF
v_gene: TRBV4-2; j_gene: TRBJ1-1; abundance: .; CDR3aa: CASSPGHRPAEAFF
v_gene: TRBV6-5; j_gene: TRBJ2-7; abundance: .; CDR3aa: CASSYSISGEQYF
v_gene: TRBV9; j_gene: TRBJ1-3; abundance: .; CDR3aa: CASSVAAASRAGNTIYF
v_gene: TRBV7-9; j_gene: TRBJ2-3; abundance: .; CDR3aa: CASSLEGTGADTQYF
v_gene: TRBV7-6; j_gene: TRBJ2-6; abundance: .; CDR3aa: CASSAGGTGGVASGANVLTF
v_gene: TRBV5-1; j_gene: TRBJ2-2; abundance: .; CDR3aa: CASRPETGELFF
v_gene: TRBV28; j_gene: TRBJ2-1; abundance: .; CDR3aa: CASSPQGSGHNEQFF
v_gene: TRBV11-2; j_gene: TRBJ1-1; abundance: .; CDR3aa: CASSLGRGHYTEAFF
v_gene: TRBV5-5; j_gene: TRBJ1-5; abundance: few; CDR3aa: CASSPTGTGGYNQPQHF
v_gene: TRBV10-1; j_gene: TRBJ2-1; abundance: .; CDR3aa: CASSEISGTSGRGEQFF
v_gene: TRBV2; j_gene: TRBJ2-2; abundance: .; CDR3aa: CASREGPGGELFF
v_gene: TRBV29-1; j_gene: TRBJ1-5; abundance: once; CDR3aa: CSVSPGEGFNQPQHF
v_gene: TRBV10-3; j_gene: TRBJ2-5; abundance: .; CDR3aa: CAISELGGETQYF
v_gene: TRBV4-2; j_gene: TRBJ2-2; abundance: .; CDR3aa: CASRGTATGELFF
v_gene: TRBV7-6; j_gene: TRBJ2-1; abundance: .; CDR3aa: CASSSGTSVYNEQFF
v_gene: TRBV10-1; j_gene: TRBJ2-7; abundance: .; CDR3aa: CASSEVGSYEQYF
v_gene: TRBV2; j_gene: TRBJ2-3; abundance: .; CDR3aa: CASSEGAGTSQYF
v_gene: TRBV9; j_gene: TRBJ2-3; abundance: .; CDR3aa: CASSVVKGGDTQYF